The rows below give T cell receptor beta chains drawn from one sample of a study of blood T cell repertoires in COVID-19. The protocol was immunoSEQ multiplex PCR, while the TCRdb copy is restricted to in-frame clones and leaves out a portion. The table records approximately 170,000 clones, under 85% of them present only once. Sequencing was performed on PBMCs or T cells enriched from blood (not recorded which). These receptors all stem from a man aged 50 to 60 who had recovered from COVID-19. The CDR3 runs from the conserved cysteine through the conserved F or W. Some rows have no size entry. The others give once, few or many, or a class for an expanded clone.

15	TRBV5-8	-	TRBJ1-5	CASSLSIYSNQPQHF
12	TRBV3-1/TRBV3-2	-	TRBJ2-7	CASSPGFYEQYF
12	TRBV6-5	many	TRBJ2-1	CASSPRNNEQFF
16	TRBV4-1	-	TRBJ1-1	CASSQPTRGASFPAFF
17	TRBV20-1	-	TRBJ2-4	CSASPPRRGLRGNIQYF
14	TRBV3-1/TRBV3-2	-	TRBJ2-7	CASSRGTTSYEQYF
12	TRBV4-2	-	TRBJ1-2	CASSRGPDGYTF
15	TRBV2	-	TRBJ1-6	CASSQVQVRDSPLHF
14	TRBV30	-	TRBJ1-2	CAWSVSVGGYGYTF
14	TRBV6-6	-	TRBJ2-7	CAGSQGPSLYEQYF
14	TRBV10-3	-	TRBJ1-1	CAISESKSGTEAFF
18	TRBV28	-	TRBJ2-3	CASTTWVRLAGGSGTQYF
15	TRBV7-8	-	TRBJ2-3	CASSLSGGRSDTQYF
15	TRBV19	-	TRBJ1-5	CASSPRTGAVQPQHF
13	TRBV29-1	few	TRBJ2-7	CSVRDRGTYEQYF
13	TRBV7-2	-	TRBJ1-3	CASSSMNGNTIYF
13	TRBV27	-	TRBJ1-2	CASSFSGGHGYTF
18	TRBV29-1	-	TRBJ1-2	CSVVKGEWTGSGNYGYTF
15	TRBV7-2	-	TRBJ1-4	CASSLEARGSEKLFF
17	TRBV6-1	-	TRBJ1-2	CASSERRGQESYYGYTF
14	TRBV10-3	-	TRBJ1-5	CAISESWGQQPQHF
15	TRBV19	-	TRBJ2-4	CASSISGTAKNIQYF
17	TRBV5-1	few	TRBJ1-2	CASSSSQPGQTSYGYTF
19	TRBV15	-	TRBJ2-6	CATSRDPEGIHSGANVLTF
13	TRBV30	few	TRBJ1-5	CAWSTLAGQPQHF
15	TRBV3-1/TRBV3-2	-	TRBJ1-6	CASSLRTGSNSPLHF
14	TRBV19	-	TRBJ1-5	CASSRGTVDQPQHF
16	TRBV3-1/TRBV3-2	-	TRBJ2-2	CASSDLAGGGTGELFF
17	TRBV15	-	TRBJ2-7	CATSRDLRDDSSYEQYF
16	TRBV6-5	-	TRBJ1-1	CASSYDVSPRRTEAFF
16	TRBV15	-	TRBJ1-6	CATSRAQDRGVVALHF
16	TRBV4-1	-	TRBJ2-2	CASSQVPSGGAGELFF
16	TRBV19	-	TRBJ1-2	CASSITPGQSNYGYTF
13	TRBV7-2	-	TRBJ1-2	CASSLETGYGYTF
14	TRBV11-2	-	TRBJ2-6	CASSRSYGANVLTF
15	TRBV6-5	-	TRBJ1-5	CASSYSGQKGQPQHF
12	TRBV12-3/TRBV12-4	-	TRBJ2-1	CASSWTVNEQFF
13	TRBV15	once	TRBJ1-2	CATSREEMEGYTF
16	TRBV10-3	-	TRBJ1-3	CAILGHPGQEGNTIYF
13	TRBV11-2	-	TRBJ1-1	CASSLQRDTEAFF
15	TRBV7-2	-	TRBJ1-4	CASSLGVTGVRKLFF
14	TRBV11-2	-	TRBJ2-7	CASSLGEEPYEQYF
16	TRBV3-1/TRBV3-2	-	TRBJ1-2	CASSQGSARGMHGYTF
14	TRBV5-1	few	TRBJ1-1	CASSLDRGRTEAFF
17	TRBV19	-	TRBJ1-6	CASSPSRGRARDSPLHF
16	TRBV18	-	TRBJ1-3	CASSPPGWGTGNTIYF
18	TRBV18	-	TRBJ2-1	CASSPGGTAPRSYNEQFF
16	TRBV15	once	TRBJ2-1	CATSRSRAGGRNEQFF
11	TRBV29-1	-	TRBJ1-1	CSATRSTEAFF
12	TRBV30	few	TRBJ1-2	CASYDRKDGYTF
14	TRBV30	-	TRBJ1-2	CAWNGQGVKGGYTF
13	TRBV7-3	-	TRBJ2-7	CASSRVPGQEQYF
15	TRBV29-1	-	TRBJ1-3	CSVRTGASSGNTIYF
14	TRBV5-3	-	TRBJ2-7	CARSLVSGAYEQYF
12	TRBV7-9	-	TRBJ1-2	CASSADRRGYTF
15	TRBV6-5	-	TRBJ2-1	CASRAGTGGYNEQFF
15	TRBV3-1/TRBV3-2	-	TRBJ1-1	CASSQERVSNTEAFF
15	TRBV3-1/TRBV3-2	-	TRBJ1-2	CASSQPHRGNYGYTF
17	TRBV10-3	-	TRBJ2-4	CAISESRGGNGKNIQYF